The 21 T cell receptor beta chains reported below all come from one sample, sequenced in a study of T cells expressing NK-cell markers. TCRdb re-called the 5' RACE reads, yielding one record per CDR3 amino acid sequence without DNA. The sample's table shows 550,000 to 600,000 distinct CDR3 sequences. Sequenced sample: blood T cells: a sorted CD56 or NKG2C T cell subset, CD4+ or CD8+ T cells, or bulk PBMC T cells (not recorded which). These receptor sequences come from a man younger than 35 in good health.

This chain links TRBV7-2 with TRBJ2-3; TCRdb lists TRBD1, though no DNA is available to test this call. Germline V gene sequence: CDR1 SGHTA, CDR2 FQGNSA. CDR3 length: 16 amino acids. The CDR3 sequence: CASSLFVAGVTDTQYF.

V and J are TRBV7-8 and TRBJ2-2. The germline CDR1 and CDR2 sequences are SGHVS and FQNEAQ. The CDR3 runs 12 residues. The CDR3 protein is CASGFEAGELFF.

V is TRBV7-9 and J is TRBJ2-1; checking the TCRdb D call of TRBD2 is not possible without DNA. Germline V lookup: CDR1 SEHNR, CDR2 FQNEAQ (reference sequence). This CDR3 is 14 amino acids long. The CDR3 loop reads CASSFSGGPGEQFF.

The J gene is TRBJ2-3, the V gene TRBV6-5; there is no DNA to check the TCRdb D call of TRBD1. CDR3 size: 15 residues. CDR1 is MNHEY, CDR2 SVGAGI, per germline. This chain's CDR3 is CASSYVGARTDTQYF.

The rearrangement joins TRBV7-2 to TRBJ1-1; TCRdb lists TRBD1, though no DNA is available to test this call. Per germline, CDR1 SGHTA and CDR2 FQGNSA. The CDR3 has 15 amino acids. CDR3 region: CASSLGGRGGTEAFF.

The rearrangement links TRBV20-1 to TRBJ2-1; TCRdb's assignment of TRBD1 cannot be checked, as there is no DNA. The CDR3 sequence is 14 residues long. Germline V gene sequence: CDR1 DFQATT, CDR2 SNEGSKA (reference sequence). CDR3 in amino acids: CSAREHGTGNEQFF.

The rearrangement links TRBV5-1 to TRBJ2-1; the TCRdb D gene call, TRBD1, has no DNA to confirm it. The CDR3 consists of 15 residues. The germline gives CDR1 SGHRS, CDR2 YFSETQ. CDR3 region: CASSLVGTNYNEQFF.

The chain has TRBV24-1 and TRBJ2-1; no DNA is available, so the TRBD1 call from TCRdb remains unchecked. The CDR3 contains 16 residues. Germline CDR1 reads KGHDR; CDR2 reads SFDVKD. CDR3 in amino acids: CATSDRDVSSYNEQFF.

This chain connects TRBV12-3 or TRBV12-4 to TRBJ2-5; TCRdb returns TRBD1, unconfirmable since there is no DNA. This CDR3 is built from 14 residues. CDR3 amino acids: CASSQGGMRETQYF.

The chain carries TRBV3-1 and TRBJ2-1; the D call from TCRdb, TRBD1, cannot be confirmed without DNA. Germline CDR1 LGHDT, CDR2 YNNKEL (reference sequence). CDR3 length equals 14 residues. The CDR3 protein is CASSLEDRGFRLFF.

The rearrangement joins TRBV5-1 to TRBJ2-3; with no DNA, the TCRdb D assignment of TRBD2 cannot be verified. This CDR3 has 18 residues. The germline CDR1 and CDR2 sequences are SGHRS and YFSETQ. The CDR3 loop reads CASSLGALTSSRRDTQYF. Supplemented by reference TRBV5-1 and TRBJ2-3, the full variable domain reads KAGVTQTPRYLIKTRGQQVTLSCSPISGHRSVSWYQQTPGQGLQFLFEYFSETQRNKGNFPGRFSGRQFSNSRSEMNVSTLELGDSALYLCASSLGALTSSRRDTQYFGPGTRLTVL.

The gene calls are TRBV6-1 and TRBJ2-5; there is no DNA to check the TCRdb D call of TRBD1. Per germline, CDR1 MNHNS and CDR2 SASEGT. CDR3 size: 14 residues. This CDR3 reads CASSPLGGDETQYF.

The rearrangement joins TRBV7-2 to TRBJ2-6; TCRdb lists TRBD1, though no DNA is available to test this call. CDR1 is SGHTA, CDR2 FQGNSA, per germline. The CDR3 consists of 17 residues. The CDR3 sequence is CASSLVGQGKGANVLTF.

The genes are TRBV12-3 or TRBV12-4 and TRBJ2-1; TCRdb calls TRBD1, which cannot be checked without DNA. The CDR3 extends over 13 amino acids. CDR3 loop: CASSGQGRHEQFF.

The chain combines TRBV28 with TRBJ1-2. Germline V gene lookup returns CDR1 MDHEN and CDR2 SYDVKM. CDR3 length equals 14 residues. The CDR3 reads CASSPLLDQYGYTF.

This chain uses TRBV9 with TRBJ2-7; TCRdb gives TRBD2 as the D gene, but with no DNA this cannot be confirmed. The CDR3 sequence is 14 residues long. Germline CDR1 is SGDLS and CDR2 is YYNGEE. The CDR3: CASSTRLGTYEQYF.

V is TRBV25-1 and J is TRBJ2-1; TCRdb names TRBD2, which stays unverified in the absence of DNA. This CDR3 contains 15 residues. The germline gives CDR1 MGHDK, CDR2 SYGVNS. Here the CDR3 reads CASSRPLAGYNEQFF.

The chain joins TRBV6-1 to TRBJ1-5; TCRdb outputs TRBD1, but without DNA this stays unchecked. This CDR3 has 13 residues. The V gene's germline CDR1 is MNHNS and CDR2 SASEGT. The CDR3 here is CASSPTGVQPQHF.

The J gene is TRBJ2-2, the V gene TRBV2; as DNA is missing, the TRBD1 call by TCRdb cannot be tested. CDR3 length: 14 residues. The germline V gene encodes CDR1 SNHLY and CDR2 FYNNEI. CDR3 region: CASNGRVVAGELFF.

The V call is TRBV7-9, the J call TRBJ2-1; TCRdb names TRBD2, which stays unverified in the absence of DNA. The CDR3 covers 17 residues. Germline CDR1 and CDR2: SEHNR and FQNEAQ (reference sequence). CDR3 amino acids: CASSPRLLAVSYNEQFF.

This chain connects TRBV6-1 to TRBJ2-2; there is no DNA to check the TCRdb D call of TRBD2. The CDR3 consists of 14 residues. The germline gives CDR1 MNHNS, CDR2 SASEGT. The CDR3 sequence is CASSQGLWTGELFF.